The T cell receptor (beta chain) under discussion was sequenced for a study of identifying expanded T cells in peripheral blood. Broader study findings: Approximately two-week clone count variance significantly increased as total template count grew.

This clone was seen just once. Its target is not known. The data were produced by immunoSEQ multiplex PCR, yet TCRdb's version contains in-frame clones alone and is incomplete. This sample has 95,000 to 100,000 clones, with around 88% found just once. No infections or other immune events were documented during collection. Material: blood. The clonotype originates from a person aged 18 to 70 in good health.

This CDR3 is CSVESPMNTEAFF. The CDR3 DNA sequence: TGCAGCGTTGAATCTCCCATGAACACTGAAGCTTTCTTT. J is TRBJ1-1 and V is TRBV29-1; D gene unclear. Germline V gives CDR1 SQVTM, CDR2 ANQGSEA. With 2 bases removed from V and 0 bases from J, the gap between germline ends came to 7 bases. This CDR3 has 13 amino acids.